This T cell receptor (beta chain) stems from a study of T cells expressing NK-cell markers. As for this clonotype: As yet, its antigen is unknown.

Germline loops: CDR1 DFQATT, CDR2 SNEGSKA (reference sequence). The CDR3 has 14 residues. Findings of the study overall: Whether expanded NKG2C+ T cell clones were HCMV-specific remained unclear.

The authors made TCR beta cDNA libraries by 5'RACE template switching. This switching added a universal primer site and UMIs. TCRdb reprocessed the 5' RACE reads, keeping one entry per CDR3 protein, no DNA. The repertoire shows 200,000 to 300,000 distinct CDR3 sequences; the top ten hold around 4.3%. The chain uses TRBV20-1 and TRBJ2-5; TCRdb gives TRBD1 as the D gene, but with no DNA this cannot be confirmed. The sequence came from a woman between 18 and 75 years old in good health. The source material was blood T cells: a sorted CD56 or NKG2C T cell subset, CD4+ or CD8+ T cells, or bulk PBMC T cells (not recorded which). CDR3 sequence: CSARISGNAQTQYF.